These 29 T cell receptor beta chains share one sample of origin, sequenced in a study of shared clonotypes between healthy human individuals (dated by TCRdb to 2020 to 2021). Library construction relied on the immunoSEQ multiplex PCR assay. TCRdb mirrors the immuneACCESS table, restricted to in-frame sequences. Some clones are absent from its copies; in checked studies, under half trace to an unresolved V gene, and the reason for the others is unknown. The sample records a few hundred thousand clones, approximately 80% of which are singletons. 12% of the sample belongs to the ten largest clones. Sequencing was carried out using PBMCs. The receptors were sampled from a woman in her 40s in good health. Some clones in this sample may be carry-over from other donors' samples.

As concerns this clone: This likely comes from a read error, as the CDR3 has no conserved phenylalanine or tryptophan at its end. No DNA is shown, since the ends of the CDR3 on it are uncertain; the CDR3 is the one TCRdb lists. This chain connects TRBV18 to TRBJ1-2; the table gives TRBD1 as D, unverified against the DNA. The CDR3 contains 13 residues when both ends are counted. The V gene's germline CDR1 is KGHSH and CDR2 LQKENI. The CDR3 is CASSQDRERVPSL.

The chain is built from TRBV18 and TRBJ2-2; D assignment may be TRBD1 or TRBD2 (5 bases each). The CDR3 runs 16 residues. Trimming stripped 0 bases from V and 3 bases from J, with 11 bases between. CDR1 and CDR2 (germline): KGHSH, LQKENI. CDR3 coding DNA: TGTGCCAGCTCACCACCAGAGGGGCCCTACACCGGGGAGCTGTTTTTT. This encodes CASSPPEGPYTGELFF.

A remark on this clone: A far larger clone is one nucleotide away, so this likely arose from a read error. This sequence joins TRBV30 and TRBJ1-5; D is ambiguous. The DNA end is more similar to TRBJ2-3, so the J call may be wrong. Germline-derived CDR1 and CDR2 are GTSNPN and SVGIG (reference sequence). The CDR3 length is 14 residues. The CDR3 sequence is CAWSVSPINQPQYF. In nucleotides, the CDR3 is TGTGCCTGGAGTGTATCGCCGATCAATCAGCCCCAGTATTTT.

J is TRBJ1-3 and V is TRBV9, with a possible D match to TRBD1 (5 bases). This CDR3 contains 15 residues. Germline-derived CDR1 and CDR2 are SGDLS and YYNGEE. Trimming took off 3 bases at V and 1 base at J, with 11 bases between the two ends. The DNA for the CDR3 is TGTGCCAGCAGCGGGGACCGTCGGTCTGGAAACACCATATATTTT. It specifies CASSGDRRSGNTIYF.

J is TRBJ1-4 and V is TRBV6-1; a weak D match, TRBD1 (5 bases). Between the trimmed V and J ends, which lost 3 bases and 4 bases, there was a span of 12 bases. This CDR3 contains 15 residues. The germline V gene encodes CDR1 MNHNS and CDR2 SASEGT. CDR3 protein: CASSDQGLNNEKLFF. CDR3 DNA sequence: TGTGCCAGCAGTGACCAGGGACTGAATAATGAAAAACTGTTTTTT.

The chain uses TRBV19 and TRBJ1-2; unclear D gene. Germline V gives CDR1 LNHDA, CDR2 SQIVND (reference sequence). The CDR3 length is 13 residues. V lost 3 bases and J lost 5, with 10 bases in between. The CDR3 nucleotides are TGTGCCAGTAGTATTGCTGGGGTTTATGGCTACACCTTC. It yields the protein CASSIAGVYGYTF.

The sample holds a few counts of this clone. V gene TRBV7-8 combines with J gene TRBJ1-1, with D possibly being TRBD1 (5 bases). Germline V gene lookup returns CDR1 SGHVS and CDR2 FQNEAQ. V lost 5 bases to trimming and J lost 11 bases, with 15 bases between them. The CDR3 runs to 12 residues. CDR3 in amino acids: CASSTRARVAFF. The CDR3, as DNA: TGTGCCAGCAGCACCAGGGCCCGGGTTGCTTTCTTT.

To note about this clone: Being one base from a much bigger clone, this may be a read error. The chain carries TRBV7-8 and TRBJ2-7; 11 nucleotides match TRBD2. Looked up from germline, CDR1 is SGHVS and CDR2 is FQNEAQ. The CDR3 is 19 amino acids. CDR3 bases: TGTGCCGGCAGCCCCCCAACCGGACTAGCGGGCGTTATAACCTACGAGCAGTACTTC. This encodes CAGSPPTGLAGVITYEQYF.

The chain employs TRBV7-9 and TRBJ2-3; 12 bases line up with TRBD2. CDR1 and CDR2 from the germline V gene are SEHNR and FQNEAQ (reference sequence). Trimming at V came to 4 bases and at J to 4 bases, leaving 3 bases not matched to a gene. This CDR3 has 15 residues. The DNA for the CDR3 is TGTGCCAGCAGCTCCTCTAGCGGGAGGGCAGATACGCAGTATTTT. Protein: CASSSSSGRADTQYF.

The CDR3 DNA reads TGTGCCAGCAGTGTCGGGGATCACAGAAACATTCAGTACTTC. Translation: CASSVGDHRNIQYF. The chain couples TRBV28 to TRBJ2-4; D possibly corresponds to TRBD2 (5 bases). The V end lost 5 bases, the J end lost 6 bases, and 14 bases lay between the germline ends. Germline assignment: CDR1 MDHEN and CDR2 SYDVKM. CDR3 length: 14 residues.

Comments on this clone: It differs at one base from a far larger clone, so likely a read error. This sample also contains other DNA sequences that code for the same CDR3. The CDR3: CASSYEGATNEKLFF. CDR3 DNA: TGCGCCAGCAGCTACGAGGGTGCAACTAATGAAAAATTGTTTTTT. This sequence joins TRBV5-1 and TRBJ1-4; D remains unclear. This CDR3 spans 15 amino acids. In germline, CDR1 is SGHRS, CDR2 YFSETQ.

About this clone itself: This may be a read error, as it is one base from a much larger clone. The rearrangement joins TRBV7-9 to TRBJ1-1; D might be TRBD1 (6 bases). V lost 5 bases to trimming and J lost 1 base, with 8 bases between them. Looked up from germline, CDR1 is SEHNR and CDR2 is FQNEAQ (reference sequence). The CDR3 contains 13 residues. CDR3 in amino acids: CASSIQGNTEAFF. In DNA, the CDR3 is TGTGCCAGCAGCATACAGGGGAACACTGAAGCTTTCTTT.

CDR3 DNA sequence: TGTGCCAGCAGTCCCGGTGGACAGTTGAACACTGAAGCTTTCTTT. Its translation is CASSPGGQLNTEAFF. This chain links TRBV28 with TRBJ1-1; a possible D gene is TRBD1 (6 bases). Trimming took off 5 bases at V and 0 bases at J, with 13 bases between the two ends. Per the germline V gene, CDR1 is MDHEN and CDR2 is SYDVKM. The CDR3 has 15 residues.

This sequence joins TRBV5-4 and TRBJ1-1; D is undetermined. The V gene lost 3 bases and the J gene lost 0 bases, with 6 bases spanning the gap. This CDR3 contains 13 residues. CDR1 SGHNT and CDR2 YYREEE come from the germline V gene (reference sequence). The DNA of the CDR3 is TGTGCCAGCAGCTGGCAGGTGAACACTGAAGCTTTCTTT. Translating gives CASSWQVNTEAFF. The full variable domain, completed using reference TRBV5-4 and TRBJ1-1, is ETGVTQSPTHLIKTRGQQVTLRCSSQSGHNTVSWYQQALGQGPQFIFQYYREEENGRGNFPPRFSGLQFPNYSSELNVNALELDDSALYLCASSWQVNTEAFFGQGTRLTVV.

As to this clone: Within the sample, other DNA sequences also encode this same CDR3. The CDR3 loop reads CAISESGYEQYF. The CDR3 region has the DNA TGTGCCATCAGTGAGTCCGGTTACGAGCAGTACTTC. The J gene is TRBJ2-7, the V gene TRBV10-3; no reliable D call. V was shortened by 0 bases and J by 4 bases, with 4 bases between the two germline ends. The V gene's germline CDR1 is ENHRY and CDR2 SYGVKD. The CDR3 is made up of 12 amino acids.

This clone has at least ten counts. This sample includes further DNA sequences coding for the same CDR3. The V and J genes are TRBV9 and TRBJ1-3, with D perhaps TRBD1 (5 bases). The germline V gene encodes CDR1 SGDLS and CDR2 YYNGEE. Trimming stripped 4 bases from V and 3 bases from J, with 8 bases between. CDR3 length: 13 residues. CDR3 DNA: TGTGCCAGCAGCCCCCAGGGTGGAAACACCATATATTTT. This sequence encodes CASSPQGGNTIYF.

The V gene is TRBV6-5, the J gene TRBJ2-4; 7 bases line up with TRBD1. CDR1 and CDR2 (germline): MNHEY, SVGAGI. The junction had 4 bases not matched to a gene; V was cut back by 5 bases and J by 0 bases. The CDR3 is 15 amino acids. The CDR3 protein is CASSRGQLAKNIQYF. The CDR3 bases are TGTGCCAGCAGTAGGGGACAGCTAGCCAAAAACATTCAGTACTTC.

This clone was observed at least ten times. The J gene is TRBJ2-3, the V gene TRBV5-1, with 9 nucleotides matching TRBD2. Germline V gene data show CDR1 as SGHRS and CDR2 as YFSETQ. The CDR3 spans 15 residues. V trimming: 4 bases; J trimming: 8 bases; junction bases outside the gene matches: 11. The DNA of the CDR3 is TGCGCCAGCAGCGATAGCGGGAGTCGAGGGGGTACGCAGTATTTT. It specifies CASSDSGSRGGTQYF.

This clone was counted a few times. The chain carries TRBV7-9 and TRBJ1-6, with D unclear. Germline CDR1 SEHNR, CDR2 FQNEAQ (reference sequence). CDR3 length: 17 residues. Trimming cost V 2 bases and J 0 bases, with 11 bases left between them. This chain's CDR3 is CASSLHQGSSYNSPLHF. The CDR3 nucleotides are TGTGCCAGCAGCTTACATCAAGGGAGCTCCTATAATTCACCCCTCCACTTT.

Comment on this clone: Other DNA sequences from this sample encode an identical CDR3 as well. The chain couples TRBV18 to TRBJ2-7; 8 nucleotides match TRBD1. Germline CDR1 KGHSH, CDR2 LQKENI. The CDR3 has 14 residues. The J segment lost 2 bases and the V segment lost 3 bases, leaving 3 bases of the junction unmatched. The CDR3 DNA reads TGTGCCAGCTCACCGGGACAGGCCCCCTACGAGCAGTACTTC. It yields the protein CASSPGQAPYEQYF.

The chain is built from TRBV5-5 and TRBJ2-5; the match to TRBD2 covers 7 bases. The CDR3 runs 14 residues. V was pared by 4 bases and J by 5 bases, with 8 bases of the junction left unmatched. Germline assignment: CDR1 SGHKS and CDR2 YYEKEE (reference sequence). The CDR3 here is CASSPPGGEETQYF. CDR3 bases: TGTGCCAGCAGCCCCCCGGGGGGAGAGGAGACCCAGTACTTC. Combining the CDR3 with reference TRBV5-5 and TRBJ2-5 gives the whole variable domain DAGVTQSPTHLIKTRGQQVTLRCSPISGHKSVSWYQQVLGQGPQFIFQYYEKEERGRGNFPDRFSARQFPNYSSELNVNALLLGDSALYLCASSPPGGEETQYFGPGTRLLVL.

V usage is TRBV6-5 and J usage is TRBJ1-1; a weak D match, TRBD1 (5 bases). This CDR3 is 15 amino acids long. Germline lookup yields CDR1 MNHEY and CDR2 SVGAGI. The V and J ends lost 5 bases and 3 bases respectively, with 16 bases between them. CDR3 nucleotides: TGTGCCAGCAGTCTAACCACAGGAGGGGACACTGAAGCTTTCTTT. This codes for CASSLTTGGDTEAFF.

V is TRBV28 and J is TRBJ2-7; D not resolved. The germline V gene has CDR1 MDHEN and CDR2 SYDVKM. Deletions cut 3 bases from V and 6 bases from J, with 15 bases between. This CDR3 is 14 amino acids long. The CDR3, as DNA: TGTGCCAGCAGTTTTTGGCGGTCTCATCGCGAGCAGTACTTC. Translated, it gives CASSFWRSHREQYF.

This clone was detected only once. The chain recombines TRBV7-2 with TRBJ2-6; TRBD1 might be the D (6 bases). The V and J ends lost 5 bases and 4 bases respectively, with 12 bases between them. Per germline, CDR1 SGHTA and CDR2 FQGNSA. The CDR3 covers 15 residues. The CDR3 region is CASSATGYGANVLTF. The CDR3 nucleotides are TGTGCCAGCAGCGCCACAGGGTACGGGGCCAACGTCCTGACTTTC.

CDR3 region: CASSSRGGADTQYF. Written as DNA, the CDR3 is TGTGCCAGCAGCTCCCGGGGAGGGGCAGATACGCAGTATTTT. The J gene is TRBJ2-3, the V gene TRBV7-3; TRBD2 matches at 7 bases. Looked up from germline, CDR1 is SGHTA and CDR2 is FQGTGA. This CDR3 is built from 14 residues. Trimming cost V 4 bases and J 4 bases; bases outside gene matches: 5.

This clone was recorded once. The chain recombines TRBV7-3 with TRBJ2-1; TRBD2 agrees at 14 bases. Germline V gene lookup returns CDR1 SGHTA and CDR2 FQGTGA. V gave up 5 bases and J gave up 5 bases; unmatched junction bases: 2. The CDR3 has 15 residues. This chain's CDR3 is CASSPGLAGDNEQFF. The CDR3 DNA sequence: TGTGCCAGCAGCCCGGGACTAGCGGGAGACAATGAGCAGTTCTTC.

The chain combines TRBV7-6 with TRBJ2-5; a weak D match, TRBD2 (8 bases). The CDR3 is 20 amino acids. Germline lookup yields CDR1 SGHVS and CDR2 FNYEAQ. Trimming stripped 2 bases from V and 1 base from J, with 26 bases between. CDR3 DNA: TGTGCCAGCAGCTTAAGTCCCCCGGACAGGCCGGGGGGGCCCCAAGAGACCCAGTACTTC. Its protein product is CASSLSPPDRPGGPQETQYF.

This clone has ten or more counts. The chain's CDR3 is CASSRRDRQYEQYF. Here the CDR3 DNA reads TGTGCCAGCAGCCGCCGGGACAGACAATACGAGCAGTACTTC. The chain uses TRBV21-1 and TRBJ2-7; TRBD1 was called by the table and not checked on the DNA. TRBV21-1 is shown as a pseudogene. The CDR3 runs 14 residues.

The CDR3 here is CASSDQGPYNEQFF. CDR3 DNA sequence: TGTGCCAGTAGTGACCAAGGACCCTACAATGAGCAGTTCTTC. This chain connects TRBV19 to TRBJ2-1; D is ambiguous. The CDR3 is made up of 14 amino acids. Germline CDR1 and CDR2: LNHDA and SQIVND (reference sequence). V was pared by 5 bases and J by 2 bases, with 10 bases between.